Reported below is one TCR beta chain. The antigen remains unidentified. Tumor tissue was taken before any definitive surgery or chemotherapy was given. These data come from a study of high-grade serous ovarian cancer treatment subgroups. On the study more broadly: Mean per sample: about 15,000 reads, 6,500 to 9,000 unique TCR beta rearrangements. Broader study findings: Same-patient tumor repertoires overlapped at roughly 0.1 to 0.79; different patients barely overlapped. Without spatial data, bulk sequencing limits insight into HGSC tumor diversity. The analyses considered CDR3 and ignored CDR1 and CDR2.

Sequencing was performed with immunoSEQ multiplex PCR; in TCRdb, only in-frame clones are kept and a portion is missing. The table includes about 12,000 clones, 88% detected once. Trimming pared 4 bases from V and 2 bases from J, leaving 12 bases between. The CDR3 has 14 residues. Germline-derived CDR1 and CDR2 are PRHDT and FYEKMQ (reference sequence). The J gene is TRBJ2-7, the V gene TRBV13; D may match TRBD1 or TRBD2 (5 bases each). Sequencing was carried out using tumor tissue. The clonotype comes from a human donor with high-grade serous ovarian cancer. CDR3 bases: TGTGCCAGCAGCTCCCGGGACGGTGCCTACGAGCAGTACTTC. Its protein product is CASSSRDGAYEQYF.